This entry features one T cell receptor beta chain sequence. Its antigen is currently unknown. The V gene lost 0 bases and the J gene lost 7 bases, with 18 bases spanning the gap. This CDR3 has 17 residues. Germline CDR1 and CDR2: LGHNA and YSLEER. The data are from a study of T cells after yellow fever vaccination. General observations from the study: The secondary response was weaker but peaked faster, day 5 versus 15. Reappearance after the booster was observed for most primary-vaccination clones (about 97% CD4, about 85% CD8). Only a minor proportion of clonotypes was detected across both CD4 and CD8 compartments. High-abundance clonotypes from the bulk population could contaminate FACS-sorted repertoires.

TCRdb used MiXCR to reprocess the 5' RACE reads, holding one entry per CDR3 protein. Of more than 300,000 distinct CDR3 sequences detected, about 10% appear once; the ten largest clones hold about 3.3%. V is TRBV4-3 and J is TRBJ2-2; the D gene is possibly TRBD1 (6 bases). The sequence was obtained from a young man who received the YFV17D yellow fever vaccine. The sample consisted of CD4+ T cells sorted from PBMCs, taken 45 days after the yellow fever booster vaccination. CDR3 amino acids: CASSQEGPRRGGGELFF. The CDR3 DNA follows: TGCGCCAGCAGCCAAGAGGGCCCCCGCAGGGGTGGCGGGGAGCTGTTTTTT.